This TCR beta chain was recorded in a study of OX40 agonist ivuxolimab in advanced cancers. Study background: Patients were treated with ivuxolimab, an agonistic anti-OX40 (CD134) antibody. Participants, 75% to 90% male, averaged approximately 65 years of age, ranging from about 20 to 80. Enrollees could have had prior anti-PD-1, anti-PD-L1 or anti-CTLA-4 therapy, which 30% to 50% had received.

Cycle 7 day 1, cycle 4 day 1, and baseline were the timepoints at which blood was sampled. Here immunoSEQ multiplex PCR was the method, and the copy in TCRdb shows in-frame clones only, minus some. The sample contains 11,000 or so clones, about four fifths of which appear only once. The trim removed 11 bases at V and 0 bases at J, leaving 13 bases unmatched. Per germline, CDR1 SGHVS and CDR2 FQNEAQ. This CDR3 contains 17 residues. The chain carries TRBV7-8 and TRBJ2-2; 9 positions match TRBD2. The sample in question was CD4+ or CD8+ T cells sorted from blood, obtained in a trial of the OX40 agonist ivuxolimab. The sequence was obtained from an adult with an advanced solid tumor such as melanoma, head and neck, liver or kidney cancer. CDR3 bases: TGTGCCGGGATCGCACCGGCTAGCGGGGCGAACACCGGGGAGCTGTTTTTT. Amino acids: CAGIAPASGANTGELFF.